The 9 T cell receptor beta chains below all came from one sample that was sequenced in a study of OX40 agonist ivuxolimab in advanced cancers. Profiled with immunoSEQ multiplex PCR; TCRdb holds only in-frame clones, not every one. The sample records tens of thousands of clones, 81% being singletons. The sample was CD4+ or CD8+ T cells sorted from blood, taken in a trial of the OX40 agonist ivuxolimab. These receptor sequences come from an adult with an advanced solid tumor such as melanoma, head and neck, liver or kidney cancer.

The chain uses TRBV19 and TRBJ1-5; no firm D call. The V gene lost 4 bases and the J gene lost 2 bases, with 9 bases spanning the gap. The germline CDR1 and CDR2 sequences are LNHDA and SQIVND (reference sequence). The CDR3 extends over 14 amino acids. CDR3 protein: CASSNWIGNQPQHF. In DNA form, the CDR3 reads TGTGCCAGTAGTAACTGGATTGGCAATCAGCCCCAGCATTTT.

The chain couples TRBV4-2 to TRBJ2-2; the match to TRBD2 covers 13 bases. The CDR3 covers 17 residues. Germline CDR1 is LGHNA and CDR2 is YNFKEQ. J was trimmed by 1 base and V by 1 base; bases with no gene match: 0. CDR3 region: CASSQGLAGGNTGELFF. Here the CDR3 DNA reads TGTGCCAGCAGCCAAGGACTAGCGGGAGGGAACACCGGGGAGCTGTTTTTT.

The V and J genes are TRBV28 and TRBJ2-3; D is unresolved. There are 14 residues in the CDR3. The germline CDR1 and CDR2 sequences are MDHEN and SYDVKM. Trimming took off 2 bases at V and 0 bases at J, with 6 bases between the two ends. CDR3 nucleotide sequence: TGTGCCAGCAGTTTAGCGGCTAGCACAGATACGCAGTATTTT. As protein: CASSLAASTDTQYF.

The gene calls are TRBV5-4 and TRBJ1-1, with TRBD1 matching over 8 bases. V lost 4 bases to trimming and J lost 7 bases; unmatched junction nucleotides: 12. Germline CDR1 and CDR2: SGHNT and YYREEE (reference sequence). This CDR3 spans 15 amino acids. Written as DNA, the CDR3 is TGTGCCAGCAGCCTGAACCCGGACAGGGCTTTTGAAGCTTTCTTT. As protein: CASSLNPDRAFEAFF.

CDR3: CASSEWLGIQPQHF. For the CDR3, the DNA is TGTGCCAGCAGTGAATGGTTGGGTATTCAGCCCCAGCATTTT. This chain connects TRBV2 to TRBJ1-5; D not certain. With 2 bases removed from V and 6 bases from J, the gap between germline ends came to 11 bases. This CDR3 spans 14 amino acids. Per germline, CDR1 SNHLY and CDR2 FYNNEI. Full variable domain (remainder filled in from reference TRBV2 and TRBJ1-5): EPEVTQTPSHQVTQMGQEVILRCVPISNHLYFYWYRQILGQKVEFLVSFYNNEISEKSEIFDDQFSVERPDGSNFTLKIRSTKLEDSAMYFCASSEWLGIQPQHFGDGTRLSIL.

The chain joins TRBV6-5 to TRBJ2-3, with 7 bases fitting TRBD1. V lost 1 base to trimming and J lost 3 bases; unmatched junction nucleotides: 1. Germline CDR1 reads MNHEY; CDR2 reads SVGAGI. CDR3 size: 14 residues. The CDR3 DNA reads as TGTGCCAGCAGTTACTTGACAGGGACAGATACGCAGTATTTT. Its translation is CASSYLTGTDTQYF.

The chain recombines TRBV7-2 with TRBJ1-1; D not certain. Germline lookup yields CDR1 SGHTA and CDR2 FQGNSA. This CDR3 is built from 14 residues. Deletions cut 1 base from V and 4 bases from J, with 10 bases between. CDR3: CASSLDWVGTEAFF. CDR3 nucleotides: TGTGCCAGCAGCTTAGACTGGGTGGGCACTGAAGCTTTCTTT. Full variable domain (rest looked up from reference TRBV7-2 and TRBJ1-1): GAGVSQSPSNKVTEKGKDVELRCDPISGHTALYWYRQSLGQGLEFLIYFQGNSAPDKSGLPSDRFSAERTGGSVSTLTIQRTQQEDSAVYLCASSLDWVGTEAFFGQGTRLTVV.

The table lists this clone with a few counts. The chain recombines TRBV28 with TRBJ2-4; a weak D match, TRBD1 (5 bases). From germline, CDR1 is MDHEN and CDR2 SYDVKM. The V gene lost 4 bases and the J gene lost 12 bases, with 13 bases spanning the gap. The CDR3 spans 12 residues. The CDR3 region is CASSSRYGAQYF. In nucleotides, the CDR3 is TGTGCCAGCAGTTCTAGGTATGGGGCTCAGTACTTC. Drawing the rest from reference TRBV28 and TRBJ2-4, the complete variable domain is DVKVTQSSRYLVKRTGEKVFLECVQDMDHENMFWYRQDPGLGLRLIYFSYDVKMKEKGDIPEGYSVSREKKERFSLILESASTNQTSMYLCASSSRYGAQYFGAGTRLSVL.

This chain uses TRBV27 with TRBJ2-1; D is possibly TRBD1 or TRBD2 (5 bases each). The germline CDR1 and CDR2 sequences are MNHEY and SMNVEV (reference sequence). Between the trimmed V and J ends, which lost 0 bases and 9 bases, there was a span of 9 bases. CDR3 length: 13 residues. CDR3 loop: CASSLSSGREQFF. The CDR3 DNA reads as TGTGCCAGCAGTTTATCTTCGGGGCGTGAGCAGTTCTTC.